One and the same sample provided the 8 T cell receptor beta chains below, sequenced in a study of blood T cells in healthy people across ages. Primers used in a second PCR of roughly 7 to 11 cycles were a sample-barcoded 5' primer and a J-beta primer mix. TCRdb called the 5' RACE reads again in MiXCR, with one record for every CDR3 protein. The sample lists some 900,000 distinct CDR3 sequences, approximately 49% seen once, with under 15% in the top ten. Input material: blood. The receptors come from a man aged 25 to 45 in good health.

This clonotype has just one count. The J gene is TRBJ1-5, the V gene TRBV13, with 8 bases identical to TRBD1. The trim removed 4 bases at V and 3 bases at J, leaving 14 bases unmatched. CDR1 and CDR2 from the germline V gene are PRHDT and FYEKMQ (reference sequence). The CDR3 loop spans 18 amino acids. CDR3 nucleotides: TGTGCCAGCAGCTCCTTGGACAGGGCCTACGGGATCAATCAGCCCCAGCATTTT. This encodes CASSSLDRAYGINQPQHF.

Comment on this clonotype: A much larger clone lies a single base off, so this may be a read error. The chain links TRBV12-3 or TRBV12-4 to TRBJ2-3; no clear D gene. The CDR3 is 11 residues long. This chain's CDR3 is CARSFADTQYF. DNA for the CDR3: TGTGCCAGAAGTTTCGCAGATACGCAGTATTTT.

V gene TRBV6-5 combines with J gene TRBJ1-5, with D unclear. The germline V gene encodes CDR1 MNHEY and CDR2 SVGAGI. This CDR3 is built from 15 residues. The V end was cut by 3 bases, the J end by 2 bases, with 11 bases between. CDR3 nucleotides: TGTGCCAGCAGTTATAATCCGATGGGCAATCAGCCCCAGCATTTT. Protein product: CASSYNPMGNQPQHF.

The V gene is TRBV15, the J gene TRBJ1-1, with D perhaps TRBD1 (6 bases). V gave up 3 bases and J gave up 3 bases, with 14 bases separating them. In germline, CDR1 is LNHNV, CDR2 YYDKDF (reference sequence). CDR3 length equals 15 residues. CDR3 loop: CATSSRDKGYTEAFF. As DNA, the CDR3 is TGTGCCACCAGCAGCCGGGACAAGGGTTACACTGAAGCTTTCTTT.

V and J are TRBV12-3 or TRBV12-4 and TRBJ2-7; D is ambiguous. The CDR3 runs 16 residues. V was clipped by 5 bases and J by 10 bases, with 27 bases between them. In nucleotides, the CDR3 is TGTGCCAGCAGTGGGGTCAGCGATCCAACCTTGGGAACCCAGTACTTC. Translated: CASSGVSDPTLGTQYF.

This clonotype was detected only a few times. This chain uses TRBV27 with TRBJ2-5; D possibly corresponds to TRBD2 (6 bases). The CDR3 sequence is 14 residues long. The germline CDR1 and CDR2 sequences are MNHEY and SMNVEV (reference sequence). Trimming shortened V by 6 bases and J by 1 base, and 12 bases separated the two germline ends. The CDR3 sequence: CASREAGIQETQYF. Written as DNA, the CDR3 is TGTGCCAGCAGGGAGGCGGGGATCCAAGAGACCCAGTACTTC.

The chain links TRBV4-1 to TRBJ1-6, with 7 bases aligning to TRBD1. Germline V gene sequence: CDR1 MGHRA, CDR2 YSYEKL. CDR3 length: 16 residues. Trimming at V came to 1 base and at J to 7 bases, leaving 7 bases not matched to a gene. CDR3 DNA sequence: TGCGCCAGCAGCCAAGCGAGCAGGGGGTACAATTCACCCCTCCACTTT. Amino acid sequence: CASSQASRGYNSPLHF.

The genes are TRBV25-1 and TRBJ2-2; 12 bases agree with TRBD2. This CDR3 has 15 amino acids. The V gene end was trimmed by 6 bases and the J gene end by 4 bases; junction bases not matched to a gene: 3. Germline CDR1 reads MGHDK; CDR2 reads SYGVNS. This CDR3 is CASRTSGGLTGELFF. CDR3 nucleotide sequence: TGTGCCAGCAGGACTAGCGGGGGCCTCACCGGGGAGCTGTTTTTT.